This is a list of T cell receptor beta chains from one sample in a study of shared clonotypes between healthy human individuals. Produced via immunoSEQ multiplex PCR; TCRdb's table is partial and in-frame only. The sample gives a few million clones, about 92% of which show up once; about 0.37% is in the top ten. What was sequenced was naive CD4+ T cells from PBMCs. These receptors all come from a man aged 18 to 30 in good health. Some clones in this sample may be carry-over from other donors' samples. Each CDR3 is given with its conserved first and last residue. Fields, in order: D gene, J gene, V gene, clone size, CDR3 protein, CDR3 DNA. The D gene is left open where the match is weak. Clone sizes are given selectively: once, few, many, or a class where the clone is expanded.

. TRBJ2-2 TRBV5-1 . CASSFGAPNTGELFF TGCGCCAGCAGCTTTGGGGCTCCGAACACCGGGGAGCTGTTTTTT
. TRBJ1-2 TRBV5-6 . CASSIMGANYGYTF TGTGCCAGCAGCATCATGGGGGCGAACTATGGCTACACCTTC
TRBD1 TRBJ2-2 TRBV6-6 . CASSSSGTANTGELFF TGTGCCAGCAGCTCCTCCGGGACAGCGAACACCGGGGAGCTGTTTTTT
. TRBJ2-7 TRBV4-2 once CASSQDLSWVGEQYF TGTGCCAGCAGCCAAGATCTGAGTTGGGTCGGCGAGCAGTACTTC
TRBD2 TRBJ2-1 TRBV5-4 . CASSQLAGSYNEQFF TGTGCCAGCAGCCAACTAGCGGGTTCCTACAATGAGCAGTTCTTC
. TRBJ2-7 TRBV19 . CASSESGGSAYEQYF TGTGCCAGTAGTGAATCCGGGGGATCCGCCTACGAGCAGTACTTC
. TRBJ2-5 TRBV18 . CASSSGSVQETQYF TGTGCCAGCTCAAGCGGTTCCGTTCAAGAGACCCAGTACTTC
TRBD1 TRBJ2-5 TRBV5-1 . CASSLITGGEETQYF TGCGCCAGCAGCTTGATTACAGGGGGTGAAGAGACCCAGTACTTC
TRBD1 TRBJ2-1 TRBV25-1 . CASARDSPFNEQFF TGTGCCAGCGCCCGGGACAGCCCTTTCAATGAGCAGTTCTTC
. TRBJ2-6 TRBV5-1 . CASSSGASISGANVLTF TGCGCCAGCAGCTCCGGGGCCAGTATCTCTGGGGCCAACGTCCTGACTTTC
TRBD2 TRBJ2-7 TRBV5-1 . CASSFGLAESYEQYF TGCGCCAGCAGCTTTGGACTAGCGGAATCCTACGAGCAGTACTTC
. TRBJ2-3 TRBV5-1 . CASSRSGLRTDTQYF TGCGCCAGCAGCCGAAGCGGGCTCCGCACAGATACGCAGTATTTT
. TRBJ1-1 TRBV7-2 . CASSLAPQRNLGAFF TGTGCCAGCAGCTTAGCACCGCAGCGTAATCTGGGAGCTTTCTTT
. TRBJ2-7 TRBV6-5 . CASNPPGRAHYEQYF TGTGCCAGCAATCCCCCCGGCAGGGCCCACTACGAGCAGTACTTC
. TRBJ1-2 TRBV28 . CASSRPRGDGYTF TGTGCCAGCAGTCGCCCCCGGGGGGATGGCTACACCTTC
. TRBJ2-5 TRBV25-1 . CASSGLGAMETQYF TGTGCCAGCAGTGGGCTTGGGGCGATGGAGACCCAGTACTTC
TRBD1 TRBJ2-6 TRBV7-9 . CASSLATGASSGANVLTF TGTGCCAGCAGCTTAGCCACAGGGGCGTCCTCTGGGGCCAACGTCCTGACTTTC
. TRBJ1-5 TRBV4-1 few CASSQDSRSPQHF TGCGCCAGCAGCCAAGATAGTCGCTCGCCCCAGCATTTT
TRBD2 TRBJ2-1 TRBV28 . CASSLLSSGHSGYNEQFF TGTGCCAGCAGTTTACTTTCTAGCGGGCACTCGGGCTACAATGAGCAGTTCTTC
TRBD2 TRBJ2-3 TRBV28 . CASSTRAGVSTDTQYF TGTGCCAGCAGTACCCGTGCGGGAGTGAGCACAGATACGCAGTATTTT
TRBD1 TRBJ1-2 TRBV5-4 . CASSRQGSGYTF TGTGCCAGCAGCCGACAGGGTTCTGGCTACACCTTC
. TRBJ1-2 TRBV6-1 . CASGPVAGYTF TGTGCCAGCGGGCCGGTGGCCGGCTACACCTTC
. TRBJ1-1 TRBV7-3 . CASSLNAGFGTEAFF TGTGCCAGCAGCTTAAACGCGGGATTCGGCACTGAAGCTTTCTTT
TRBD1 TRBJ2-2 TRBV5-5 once CASSPTPGQGGTGELFF TGTGCCAGCAGCCCAACCCCTGGACAGGGGGGAACCGGGGAGCTGTTTTTT